The present T cell receptor beta chain was sequenced within a study of cytomegalovirus exposure and HLA in healthy donors. Study-wide results and caveats: TRBV6-2, TRBV6-3 and some other V segments were unresolvable in 87-base-pair reads.

The PCR had 60 Vbeta and 13 Jbeta primers. Clones were sequenced by immunoSEQ multiplex PCR, and TCRdb holds only the in-frame ones, with some missing. This sample yields some 130,000 clones, of which less than 85% are seen a single time; over 2% belongs to the top ten. About this clone itself: What it binds is unknown.

V shed 2 bases, J shed 0 bases, and the junction held 1 base outside the gene matches. CDR3 length equals 16 residues. Germline CDR1 is MNHEY and CDR2 is SVGAGI. The sample taken for sequencing was PBMCs. The V gene is TRBV6-5, the J gene TRBJ2-1; 10 positions agree with TRBD2. This TCR derives from a man under 40 in good health and CMV-seronegative. The CDR3 DNA sequence: TGTGCCAGCAGTTACACTAGCGGGATCTCCTACAATGAGCAGTTCTTC. This encodes CASSYTSGISYNEQFF.